This TCR beta chain was found in a study of shared clonotypes between healthy human individuals. Study-level findings and limits: Represented genetic and exposure-history diversity was restricted by having few donors.

Profiled with immunoSEQ multiplex PCR; TCRdb holds only in-frame clones, not every one. This table has 75,000 to 100,000 clones, about 45% appearing once. Recent acute infections and vaccinations were absent in the healthy HIV-negative adult donors. All of the donors resided in Nashville, Tennessee, and each was a Caucasian adult. Researchers drew on roughly 84 million PBMCs for genomic DNA from unsorted samples. Ten or more counts support this clone. What it binds is unknown. V lost 0 bases to trimming and J lost 3 bases, with 6 bases between them. The CDR3 length is 13 residues. Germline loops: CDR1 WNHNN, CDR2 SYGVQD (reference sequence).

This receptor was identified in a woman between 40 and 55 years old in good health. Some clones in this sample may be carry-over from other donors' samples. The chain couples TRBV10-1 to TRBJ2-7; D is unclear. Source material: PBMCs. CDR3 region: CASSESMSYEQYF. For the CDR3, the DNA is TGCGCCAGCAGTGAGTCGATGAGCTACGAGCAGTACTTC.